This T cell receptor beta chain was recorded in a study of Ad26.COV2.S vaccination and SARS-CoV-2 variants. Study-wide context: In the COV1001 trial, the donor was in the Ad26.COV2.S arm. Ad26.COV2.S shots went into the muscle once or twice, 56 days apart. Study-level points and caveats: The breadth of spike-specific CD8+ and CD4+ T cell responses after vaccination was reportedly substantial.

The CDR3 totals 13 residues. Germline values: CDR1 SGHTA, CDR2 FQGNSA. Treatment indicated: about 20 received Ad26.COV2.S at low or high dose, single or two shots; 5 received placebo; per-sample allocation not given. The investigators took samples on day 63 after the first vaccine or placebo injection. Ad26.COV2.S expressed prefusion-stabilized spike from the original Wuhan strain. In the case of this clone: Its antigen is still unknown. At one of its ends the junction is not consistent with the germline gene, which may arise from a read error. Within the sample, other DNA sequences also encode this same CDR3.

Profiled with immunoSEQ multiplex PCR; TCRdb holds only in-frame clones, not every one. This table has about 680,000 clones, more than 80% appearing once. Here the sequenced sample was peripheral blood, taken in a trial of Ad26.COV2.S vaccine versus placebo. The receptor's source is a person aged 18 to 65 who received the Ad26.COV2.S COVID-19 vaccine or a placebo. The rearrangement uses TRBV7-2 and TRBJ2-7; D unclear. The CDR3 nucleotides are TGTGCCAGCAGCTTATCGTACTCCTACGAGCAATACTTC. This encodes CASSLSYSYEQYF.